The entry below describes one T cell receptor (beta chain). The data belong to a study of CD8+CD57+ T cells in acquired aplastic anemia. The wider study: On average, sorted CD4+ and CD8+ cells gave around 3.3 ug of DNA.

Both TCR beta VDJ combination and CDR3 sequence profiling were carried out. Genomic DNA was the template for this profiling. One entry per CDR3 protein results from TCRdb running MiXCR on the reads. Of roughly 100,000 distinct CDR3 sequences detected, about 63% appear once; the ten largest clones hold 65%. Trimming at V came to 6 bases and at J to 9 bases, leaving 4 bases not matched to a gene. Germline CDR1 reads DFQATT; CDR2 reads SNEGSKA (reference sequence). The CDR3 is made up of 12 amino acids. Whoever was chosen for sequencing had shown CD8+CD57+ cell expansion by flow cytometry. All participating patients were living with severe acquired aplastic anemia. Blood was sampled before the patients had received any therapy.

The chain links TRBV20-1 to TRBJ1-6, with TRBD1 identical over 8 bases. This TCR derives from a human donor with aplastic anemia. The material sequenced was sorted CD4+, CD8+, or CD8+CD57+ T cells (not recorded which) from PBMCs. The CDR3 DNA sequence: TGCAGTGCCACGGACAGGGTTTCACCCCTCCACTTT. The encoded protein is CSATDRVSPLHF.